A selection of T cell receptor beta chains follows, all from one sample in a study of CXCR3-negative and CXCR3-positive naive CD8 T cells. TCRdb reprocessed the 5' RACE reads and reports one entry per CDR3 protein, with no DNA. The sample has 100,000 to 150,000 distinct CDR3 sequences. Sequences were obtained from naive CXCR3- CD8+ T cells from blood. The receptor set was obtained from a human donor in good health. Some clones in this sample may be carry-over from other donors' samples. The CDR3 runs from the conserved cysteine through the conserved F or W.

>TRBJ2-3|TRBV14|16
CASSQNAYRVTDTQYF
>TRBJ2-7|TRBV20-1|16
CSAREDGARPGYEQYF
>TRBJ2-1|TRBV2|16
CASSVPRTSGASEQFF
>TRBJ2-5|TRBV29-1|15
CSVEDLARNQETQYF
>TRBJ1-5|TRBV28|14
CASSHEVGNQPQHF
>TRBJ2-7|TRBV7-6|16
CASSLAAGTGFYEQYF
>TRBJ2-1|TRBV29-1|13
CSVHTSSYNEQFF
>TRBJ2-3|TRBV3-1|15
CASSQGAFLTDTQYF
>TRBJ2-2|TRBV7-8|17
CASSLGLAGGITGELFF
>TRBJ2-1|TRBV7-6|17
CASSLPQGGGLGNEQFF
>TRBJ2-7|TRBV7-3|13
CASSLGPLYEQYF
>TRBJ2-3|TRBV24-1|11
CATSDSVTQYF
>TRBJ2-7|TRBV25-1|14
CASSGQGVPYEQYF